The TCR beta chain under discussion was sequenced for a study of OX40 agonist ivuxolimab in advanced cancers. Study at large: Patients took ivuxolimab, an agonistic anti-OX40 (CD134) antibody.

Profiled with immunoSEQ multiplex PCR; TCRdb holds only in-frame clones, not every one. This table has about 45,000 clones, roughly 80% appearing once. This clone has just one count. The V end lost 7 bases, the J end lost 4 bases, and 23 bases lay between the germline ends. Germline loops: CDR1 MDHEN, CDR2 SYDVKM. This CDR3 has 16 amino acids. The chain links TRBV28 to TRBJ2-7, with TRBD1 as a possible D gene (7 bases). The TCR comes from an adult with an advanced solid tumor such as melanoma, head and neck, liver or kidney cancer. The sample in question was CD4+ or CD8+ T cells sorted from blood, obtained in a trial of the OX40 agonist ivuxolimab. The CDR3 sequence: CASNGASGVRGYEQYF. CDR3 bases: TGTGCCAGCAACGGGGCGTCGGGAGTCAGGGGGTACGAGCAGTACTTC.